These T cell receptor beta chains were read from a single sample in a study of T cell repertoires in cytomegalovirus infection. TCRdb reprocessed the reads via MiXCR and lists one record per CDR3 protein. The table lists some 940,000 distinct CDR3 sequences, approximately 31% of them singletons. Their antigens remain unidentified. Sequenced material: cultured CD8+ T cells from PBMCs, taken from culture after CMV antigen stimulation. These receptors came from a human donor in good health (CMV status not recorded). Some clones in this sample may be carry-over from other donors' samples. Each CDR3 is given with its conserved first and last residue. D genes are given only for firm matches. The size entry is marked missing in some rows and otherwise reads once, few, many or a size class.

TGTGCCAGTAGCCCGGGACAGGGGGCCTACGAGCAGTACTTC	CASSPGQGAYEQYF	many	TRBJ2-7	TRBD1	TRBV19	14
TGTGCCAGCTTGGCGGCCAACTATGGCTACACCTTC	CASLAANYGYTF	few	TRBJ1-2	NA	TRBV2	12
TGTGCCAGCAGTGGCCCGCACGAAACTAGCGGGGGTATGGTAATCACAGATACGCAGTATTTT	CASSGPHETSGGMVITDTQYF	NA	TRBJ2-3	TRBD2	TRBV25-1	21
TGTGCCAGCGGACGGGACAGGGGCCGAATTAGCTACGAGCAGTACTTC	CASGRDRGRISYEQYF	NA	TRBJ2-7	TRBD1	TRBV6-6	16
TGTGCCAGCAAGCCTGGCTTGGATACGCAGTATTTT	CASKPGLDTQYF	NA	TRBJ2-3	NA	TRBV7-9	12
TGTGCCAGTAGATGGGGGCAAAACACTGAAGCTTTCTTT	CASRWGQNTEAFF	NA	TRBJ1-1	NA	TRBV19	13
TGTGCCAGCAGCGTCGTCCCCGACAGGGCAACTGAAGCTTTCTTT	CASSVVPDRATEAFF	many	TRBJ1-1	TRBD1	TRBV27	15
TGTGCCAGCAGCCCCCTCGGGAACTATGGCTACACCTTC	CASSPLGNYGYTF	NA	TRBJ1-2	NA	TRBV12-3/TRBV12-4	13
TGTGCCAGCAGCCTCATAGCGGGGGACCAATACAATGAGCAGTTCTTC	CASSLIAGDQYNEQFF	few	TRBJ2-1	TRBD2	TRBV6-5	16
TGTGCCAGCAGCCCATCAATGAACTATGGCTACACCTTC	CASSPSMNYGYTF	few	TRBJ1-2	NA	TRBV6-2/TRBV6-3	13
TGTGCCGGGAAGCGGGAAAGATCCACAGATACGCAGTATTTT	CAGKRERSTDTQYF	few	TRBJ2-3	TRBD2	TRBV2	14
TGTGCCACCAGTGATTTGGGGGGAACTGAAGCTTTCTTT	CATSDLGGTEAFF	NA	TRBJ1-1	NA	TRBV24-1	13
TGTGCCAGCAGCCCGGGGACCAACATTCAGTACTTC	CASSPGTNIQYF	many	TRBJ2-4	NA	TRBV7-9	12
TGTGCCAGCAGCTTAGTGTCAGGGGAGGCGCAGCCCCAGCATTTT	CASSLVSGEAQPQHF	NA	TRBJ1-5	NA	TRBV7-4	15
TGTGCCACCATTGGGGTAGGTTCGAATTCACCCCTCCACTTT	CATIGVGSNSPLHF	NA	TRBJ1-6	NA	TRBV19	14
TGCGCCAACAGCCAAGATCTAGGACTAGCGGGGGGGCTTGGGGGCGCAGTTGAGCAGTTCTTC	CANSQDLGLAGGLGGAVEQFF	NA	TRBJ2-1	TRBD2	TRBV4-1	21
TGTGCCAGCAGCTTACAGGGGTTGGCCTATAATTCACCCCTCCACTTT	CASSLQGLAYNSPLHF	many	TRBJ1-6	NA	TRBV7-8	16
TGTGCCAGCAGTGACCCGGGACACCTGAACACTGAAGCTTTCTTT	CASSDPGHLNTEAFF	few	TRBJ1-1	NA	TRBV2	15
TGTGCCTCCGGCTGGTCCTACAATGAGCAGTTCTTC	CASGWSYNEQFF	NA	TRBJ2-1	NA	TRBV7-6	12
TGTGCCAGCAGTAGGTTACAGCCCCAGCATTTT	CASSRLQPQHF	NA	TRBJ1-5	NA	TRBV25-1	11
TGTGCCAGCAGCTGGACAGGGGGCACCATATATTTT	CASSWTGGTIYF	NA	TRBJ1-3	TRBD1	TRBV7-9	12
TGTGCCAGCAGCAATCGACTAGCGGGGGGATCCTACAATGAGCAGTTCTTC	CASSNRLAGGSYNEQFF	few	TRBJ2-1	TRBD2	TRBV7-9	17
TGTGCCAGCACCTCCCACCGGGCAGGGAGCTTCTACGAGCAGTACTTC	CASTSHRAGSFYEQYF	NA	TRBJ2-7	NA	TRBV13	16
TGTGCCATAGGGACTAGCGGGGGGTGGAACACCGGGGAGCTGTTTTTT	CAIGTSGGWNTGELFF	NA	TRBJ2-2	TRBD2	TRBV6-5	16
TGCGCCAGCAGCTTGGAACAGGGCCCCTACGAGCAGTACTTC	CASSLEQGPYEQYF	NA	TRBJ2-7	NA	TRBV5-1	14
TGTGCCAGCAGCTTAGCATCCGGGGTTGCTTTCTTT	CASSLASGVAFF	few	TRBJ1-1	NA	TRBV7-6	12
TGTGCCAGCAGCTTAGCCAGGGACTATGGCTACACCTTC	CASSLARDYGYTF	NA	TRBJ1-2	NA	TRBV7-6	13
TGTGCCAGCAGTTTTTATGGAGACTACGAGCAGTACTTC	CASSFYGDYEQYF	few	TRBJ2-7	NA	TRBV27	13
TGTGCCAGCAGCGCACCAGGGGATCGGACCGGGGAGCTGTTTTTT	CASSAPGDRTGELFF	few	TRBJ2-2	NA	TRBV5-5	15
TGTGCCAGCGGCACGGGGGCCCTCGCCGGGGAGCTGTTTTTT	CASGTGALAGELFF	NA	TRBJ2-2	NA	TRBV27	14